Below are 28 T cell receptor beta chains sequenced from a single sample in a study of blood T cells in healthy people across ages. PCR was performed a second time for 7 to 11 cycles using a sample-barcoded 5' primer and a J-beta primer mix. One entry per CDR3 protein results from TCRdb running MiXCR on the 5' RACE reads. This sample yields about 620,000 distinct CDR3 sequences, of which 52% are seen a single time; roughly 13% belongs to the top ten. The specimen sequenced was blood. These TCRs come from a woman aged 80 or older in good health.

This clonotype was counted ten times or more. This chain joins TRBV25-1 and TRBJ2-3; 12 positions match TRBD2. V was pared by 5 bases and J by 3 bases, with 6 bases of the junction left unmatched. This CDR3 is 16 amino acids long. The germline V gene has CDR1 MGHDK and CDR2 SYGVNS. DNA for the CDR3: TGTGCCAGCAGTAGAACTAGCGGGGGGAAAACAGATACGCAGTATTTT. Translated: CASSRTSGGKTDTQYF.

This clonotype has a count of ten or more. The V gene is TRBV5-1, the J gene TRBJ2-1; TRBD2 matches at 10 bases. CDR3 size: 14 residues. Looked up from germline, CDR1 is SGHRS and CDR2 is YFSETQ. The J segment lost 5 bases and the V segment lost 2 bases, leaving 1 base of the junction unmatched. CDR3: CASSFGLADNEQFF. CDR3 in DNA: TGCGCCAGCAGCTTCGGACTAGCGGACAATGAGCAGTTCTTC. Full variable domain (outside the CDR3, taken from reference TRBV5-1 and TRBJ2-1): KAGVTQTPRYLIKTRGQQVTLSCSPISGHRSVSWYQQTPGQGLQFLFEYFSETQRNKGNFPGRFSGRQFSNSRSEMNVSTLELGDSALYLCASSFGLADNEQFFGPGTRLTVL.

Of note for this clonotype: This may come from a read error, since a much larger clone is one base off. This chain's CDR3 is CASSGLREDTQYF. In nucleotides, the CDR3 is TGTGCCAGCAGTGGCTTGCGGGAGGATACGCAGTATTTT. This sequence joins TRBV2 and TRBJ2-3, with TRBD2 matching over 7 bases. This CDR3 has 13 residues. Trimming cost V 4 bases and J 6 bases; bases outside gene matches: 4. Germline lookup yields CDR1 SNHLY and CDR2 FYNNEI.

The CDR3 here is CASSESGSRQPQHF. The CDR3 DNA reads as TGTGCCAGCAGTGAAAGTGGCAGCCGGCAGCCCCAGCATTTT. This chain joins TRBV6-1 and TRBJ1-5; D gene ambiguous. Germline CDR1 is MNHNS and CDR2 is SASEGT. Trimming took off 2 bases at V and 7 bases at J, with 12 bases between the two ends. The CDR3 runs 14 residues.

This clonotype came up a few times. The chain employs TRBV10-2 and TRBJ1-1; D is unclear. This CDR3 region has 13 residues. Germline loops: CDR1 WSHSY, CDR2 SAAADI. Trimming pared 5 bases from V and 0 bases from J, leaving 7 bases between. The CDR3 region has the DNA TGCGCCAGCAGTTCTACAATGAACACTGAAGCTTTCTTT. Its protein product is CASSSTMNTEAFF.

The chain uses TRBV7-2 and TRBJ2-7, with TRBD2 as a possible D gene (5 bases). The CDR3 extends over 16 amino acids. The germline V gene encodes CDR1 SGHTA and CDR2 FQGNSA. Trimming cost V 2 bases and J 2 bases, with 16 bases left between them. CDR3 coding DNA: TGTGCCAGCAGCTTATCCCCTGCAACTAGTACCTACGAGCAGTACTTC. This gives the protein CASSLSPATSTYEQYF.

This clonotype was counted many times. The chain combines TRBV3-1 with TRBJ2-5; TRBD2 matches at 11 bases. Germline lookup yields CDR1 LGHDT and CDR2 YNNKEL (reference sequence). With V trimmed by 5 bases and J by 4 bases, 9 bases remained unmatched. This CDR3 contains 16 residues. The CDR3 DNA reads TGTGCCAGCAGCGCCTTCATCCTAGCGGGGGGAGAGACCCAGTACTTC. Its protein is CASSAFILAGGETQYF.

The chain combines TRBV14 with TRBJ2-2, with D perhaps TRBD2 (5 bases). This CDR3 spans 13 amino acids. V lost 8 bases and J 5 bases, leaving 12 bases between the germline ends. From germline, CDR1 is SGHDN and CDR2 FVKESK. CDR3 amino acids: CASRGSSTGELFF. CDR3 nucleotides: TGTGCCAGCCGTGGGAGTTCTACCGGGGAGCTGTTTTTT.

A remark on this clonotype: Possible read error: a much larger clone is one base away. The V and J genes are TRBV3-1 and TRBJ2-1, with 7 bases that match TRBD2. The J call may be in error: the DNA end matches TRBJ2-7 better. The CDR3 loop spans 15 amino acids. CDR1 is LGHDT, CDR2 YNNKEL, per germline (reference sequence). The CDR3 region is CASSNGGTAYNEQYF. The CDR3 DNA follows: TGTGCCAGCAGCAACGGGGGGACGGCCTACAATGAGCAGTACTTC.

This clonotype occurred many times. The chain links TRBV9 to TRBJ2-3; D remains unclear. Germline lookup yields CDR1 SGDLS and CDR2 YYNGEE. CDR3 length: 14 amino acids. The V end was cut by 3 bases, the J end by 6 bases, with 14 bases between. CDR3 coding DNA: TGTGCCAGCAGCGCCGGTCGGACGAGCGATACGCAGTATTTT. Its translation: CASSAGRTSDTQYF. Filled out from reference TRBV9 and TRBJ2-3, the complete variable domain reads DSGVTQTPKHLITATGQRVTLRCSPRSGDLSVYWYQQSLDQGLQFLIQYYNGEERAKGNILERFSAQQFPDLHSELNLSSLELGDSALYFCASSAGRTSDTQYFGPGTRLTVL.

This clonotype was seen just once. This may be a read error: a much more frequent sequence differs by one nucleotide. The V gene is TRBV20-1, the J gene TRBJ2-1; the D is unclear. V lost 3 bases, J lost 0 bases, and 9 bases lay in between. Germline V CDR1 and CDR2: DFQATT, SNEGSKA (reference sequence). This CDR3 spans 14 amino acids. CDR3 sequence (DNA): TGCAGTGCTAGTGTGGGTTACTCCTACAATGAGCAGTTCTTC. Encoded protein: CSASVGYSYNEQFF.

In its sample, this clonotype was seen a few times. The rearrangement joins TRBV12-3 or TRBV12-4 to TRBJ1-2; D possibly corresponds to TRBD1 (5 bases). V shed 6 bases and J shed 2 bases, with 10 bases lying between them. This CDR3 spans 13 amino acids. As DNA, the CDR3 is TGTGCCAGCAGACGGAGGGGAAACTATGGCTACACCTTC. This sequence encodes CASRRRGNYGYTF.

As to this clonotype: One base away lies a much larger clone, so this may be a sequencing read error. The chain combines TRBV29-1 with TRBJ2-1, with a possible D match to TRBD2 (5 bases). Germline V lookup: CDR1 SQVTM, CDR2 ANQGSEA. The CDR3 totals 12 residues. The CDR3 is CSVDGGYDEQFF. The CDR3 region has the DNA TGCAGCGTTGACGGAGGCTACGATGAGCAGTTCTTC.

At least ten counts were recorded for this clonotype. The V and J genes are TRBV12-3 or TRBV12-4 and TRBJ2-3; D ambiguous. The CDR3 consists of 13 residues. Trimming stripped 4 bases from V and 6 bases from J, with 11 bases between. The DNA for the CDR3 is TGTGCCAGCAGTTGGGCAGGCTTGGATACGCAGTATTTT. Protein: CASSWAGLDTQYF.

This chain connects TRBV28 to TRBJ1-2; D unclear. Trimming removed 5 bases at V and 2 bases at J, with 15 bases between. CDR3 size: 15 residues. CDR1 is MDHEN, CDR2 SYDVKM, per germline. The chain's CDR3 is CASSQTSAGNYGYTF. The CDR3 DNA is TGTGCCAGCAGTCAAACGAGCGCGGGGAACTATGGCTACACCTTC.

V and J are TRBV10-3 and TRBJ2-7; 8 nucleotides agree with TRBD1. The germline CDR1 and CDR2 sequences are ENHRY and SYGVKD. The J segment lost 6 bases and the V segment lost 8 bases, leaving 3 bases of the junction unmatched. This CDR3 comprises 11 residues. The CDR3 loop is CAIRGTGEQYF. In DNA, the CDR3 is TGTGCCATCCGTGGGACAGGCGAGCAGTACTTC.

The chain joins TRBV20-1 to TRBJ2-7; TRBD1 might be the D (5 bases). Germline-derived CDR1 and CDR2 are DFQATT and SNEGSKA (reference sequence). CDR3 length equals 15 residues. V lost 1 base, J lost 0 bases, and 13 bases lay in between. The CDR3 DNA reads as TGCAGTGCTAGAGCGCAGGGAAAATTCTCCTACGAGCAGTACTTC. This translates into CSARAQGKFSYEQYF.

Of note for this clonotype: It may be a read error: a sequence one base away is much more abundant. CDR3 DNA: TGCAGTGCTAGTGCCCCGAGAGTAAGCACAGATACGCAGTATTTT. As protein: CSASAPRVSTDTQYF. This chain uses TRBV20-1 with TRBJ2-3, with no clear D. Germline CDR1 and CDR2: DFQATT and SNEGSKA (reference sequence). The CDR3 is 15 amino acids. V gave up 3 bases and J gave up 0 bases, with 13 bases separating them.

The chain links TRBV28 to TRBJ2-5; D is uncertain. CDR3 length: 13 residues. Germline-derived CDR1 and CDR2 are MDHEN and SYDVKM. V lost 4 bases and J 5 bases, leaving 11 bases between the germline ends. CDR3 sequence: CASSSVALETQYF. The CDR3 DNA reads TGTGCCAGCAGTTCAGTCGCGCTGGAGACCCAGTACTTC.

The chain has TRBV11-2 and TRBJ2-6; 10 positions agree with TRBD1. Looked up from germline, CDR1 is SGHAT and CDR2 is FQNNGV. Losses at the gene ends were 3 bases for V and 0 bases for J; bases not matched to a gene: 11. This CDR3 comprises 20 residues. The CDR3 loop is CASSFGLPGQGPSGANVLTF. For the CDR3, the DNA is TGTGCCAGCAGCTTCGGTCTCCCGGGACAGGGGCCCTCTGGGGCCAACGTCCTGACTTTC.

Remarks on this clonotype: A much larger clone differs from this one at a single base, so this may be a read error. V gene TRBV28 combines with J gene TRBJ2-7, with TRBD2 identical over 9 bases. V trimming: 11 bases; J trimming: 2 bases; junction bases outside the gene matches: 10. This CDR3 contains 14 residues. Germline loops: CDR1 MDHEN, CDR2 SYDVKM. This chain's CDR3 is CARIVAGGPYEQYF. CDR3 bases: TGTGCCCGCATCGTGGCGGGAGGGCCCTACGAGCAGTACTTC.

This clonotype has just a few counts. A single base separates this from a much larger clone, so it may be a read error. The gene calls are TRBV2 and TRBJ2-7; 7 bases are a match to TRBD2. CDR1 and CDR2 from the germline V gene are SNHLY and FYNNEI. The CDR3 spans 13 residues. J gave up 8 bases and V 8 bases, and 12 bases lay outside the gene matches. The CDR3 spells CASGLVPVVKQYF. CDR3 nucleotides: TGTGCCAGCGGACTAGTCCCCGTTGTCAAGCAGTACTTC.

The chain has TRBV3-1 and TRBJ1-2, with D possibly being TRBD1 (5 bases). Trimming cost V 3 bases and J 7 bases, with 18 bases left between them. The CDR3 loop spans 15 amino acids. The germline V gene has CDR1 LGHDT and CDR2 YNNKEL (reference sequence). The CDR3 region is CASSHRDGGEGGYTF. The CDR3 DNA reads TGTGCCAGCAGCCACCGGGACGGTGGTGAGGGTGGCTACACCTTC.

In regard to this clonotype: An end of the junction differs from the germline gene, which may be a read error. The genes are TRBV20-1 and TRBJ2-3, with D hard to call. Germline loops: CDR1 DFQATT, CDR2 SNEGSKA (reference sequence). CDR3 length equals 12 residues. The CDR3 spells CSARIPTDAQYF. Written as DNA, the CDR3 is TGCAGTGCTAGAATTCCAACAGATGCGCAGTATTTT.

There are a few counts of this clonotype. The chain uses TRBV20-1 and TRBJ2-6; D is uncertain. The CDR3 loop spans 14 amino acids. Per the germline V gene, CDR1 is DFQATT and CDR2 is SNEGSKA (reference sequence). The V end was cut by 3 bases, the J end by 1 base, with 7 bases between. Written as DNA, the CDR3 is TGCAGTGCTAGGTCCCAATCTGGGGCCAACGTCCTGACTTTC. It is translated as CSARSQSGANVLTF.

Only a few counts were recorded for this clonotype. Sequence at one end of the junction differs from germline and may be a read error. The rearrangement uses TRBV11-2 and TRBJ2-1, with TRBD2 matching over 13 bases. The CDR3 is made up of 19 amino acids. Germline loops: CDR1 SGHAT, CDR2 FQNNGV. The CDR3 DNA reads TGTGCCAGCAGCTTAGCTCTAACTAGCGGGAGGGGGTTAGGCAATGAGCGGTTCTTC. Translated: CASSLALTSGRGLGNERFF.

This clonotype was seen at least ten times. The V call is TRBV4-1, the J call TRBJ2-1, with TRBD2 identical over 8 bases. In germline, CDR1 is MGHRA, CDR2 YSYEKL. J was trimmed by 3 bases and V by 3 bases; bases with no gene match: 13. The CDR3 covers 18 residues. CDR3 in DNA: TGCGCCAGCAGCCACCAAAGAGGAAGCGGGAGAGACTACAATGAGCAGTTCTTC. This codes for CASSHQRGSGRDYNEQFF.

Turning to this clonotype: A single base separates this from a much larger clone, so it may be a read error. The CDR3 nucleotides are TGTGTCACCAGTGATCCCAGGACAGTTAGGAATGAGCAGTTCTTC. Translation: CVTSDPRTVRNEQFF. The chain employs TRBV24-1 and TRBJ2-1, with D perhaps matching TRBD1 (6 bases). The CDR3 extends over 15 amino acids. Germline-derived CDR1 and CDR2 are KGHDR and SFDVKD.